Shown below are 26 T cell receptor beta chains from a single sample sequenced in a study of blood T cell repertoires in COVID-19. Using immunoSEQ multiplex PCR, the repertoire was profiled, and TCRdb retains in-frame clones only, with some absent. In the table there are some 150,000 clones, under 90% of which are singletons. The specimen was peripheral blood. These receptors were collected from a human donor in a cohort sampled during active COVID-19.

The gene calls are TRBV4-2 and TRBJ2-7; D possibly corresponds to TRBD2 (7 bases). The V gene lost 1 base and the J gene lost 3 bases, with 13 bases spanning the gap. The length of the CDR3 is 15 residues. Germline lookup yields CDR1 LGHNA and CDR2 YNFKEQ. Written as DNA, the CDR3 is TGTGCCAGCAGCCAAGCTGGGGGGGCCCGCTACGAGCAGTACTTC. Translation: CASSQAGGARYEQYF.

This clone was seen a few times. This sequence joins TRBV18 and TRBJ2-6, with 10 bases matching TRBD1. With V trimmed by 3 bases and J by 3 bases, 8 bases remained unmatched. CDR3 length: 18 amino acids. The germline CDR1 and CDR2 sequences are KGHSH and LQKENI. CDR3 in DNA: TGTGCCAGCTCACCCACGACAGGGGGCGGCCGTGGGGCCAACGTCCTGACTTTC. Translated, it gives CASSPTTGGGRGANVLTF.

The CDR3 nucleotides read TGTGCCAGCAGTTCCCTTAGCGGGGGGGCAGATACGCAGTATTTT. Protein: CASSSLSGGADTQYF. The chain recombines TRBV28 with TRBJ2-3, with TRBD2 matching over 11 bases. There are 15 residues in the CDR3. V gave up 4 bases and J gave up 4 bases; unmatched junction bases: 4. Germline V gene sequence: CDR1 MDHEN, CDR2 SYDVKM.

This rearrangement joins TRBV19 to TRBJ2-1; perhaps TRBD1 as D (5 bases). In germline, CDR1 is LNHDA, CDR2 SQIVND (reference sequence). The V end was cut by 3 bases, the J end by 7 bases, with 13 bases between. CDR3 length: 14 amino acids. The CDR3 region is CASSISAGRNEQFF. CDR3 nucleotide sequence: TGTGCCAGTAGTATCAGTGCAGGGCGGAATGAGCAGTTCTTC.

V and J are TRBV10-3 and TRBJ2-3; the match to TRBD2 covers 11 bases. V gave up 3 bases and J gave up 6 bases; unmatched junction bases: 11. Germline V gives CDR1 ENHRY, CDR2 SYGVKD. This CDR3 spans 17 amino acids. CDR3 DNA: TGTGCCATCAGTGATGGGGGTAGCGGGGGGGTAGGCGATACGCAGTATTTT. This codes for CAISDGGSGGVGDTQYF.

The chain combines TRBV15 with TRBJ1-5, with 9 bases matching TRBD1. Germline values: CDR1 LNHNV, CDR2 YYDKDF (reference sequence). V trimming: 3 bases; J trimming: 5 bases; junction bases outside the gene matches: 5. This CDR3 has 15 residues. CDR3 in amino acids: CATSRGDRDDQPQHF. The CDR3 nucleotides are TGTGCCACCAGCAGGGGGGACAGGGATGATCAGCCCCAGCATTTT.

The chain employs TRBV6-4 and TRBJ1-4; 7 bases fit TRBD1. The V gene end was trimmed by 6 bases and the J gene end by 3 bases; junction bases not matched to a gene: 7. The CDR3 has 15 amino acids. Germline V CDR1 and CDR2: MRHNA, SNTAGT. CDR3 loop: CASSLKTGPNEKLFF. CDR3 in DNA: TGTGCCAGCAGCTTAAAGACAGGGCCTAATGAAAAACTGTTTTTT.

The chain uses TRBV7-3 and TRBJ2-3; 10 bases agree with TRBD2. V was clipped by 5 bases and J by 2 bases; unmatched bases: 4. In germline, CDR1 is SGHTA, CDR2 FQGTGA. This CDR3 region has 15 residues. The CDR3 spells CASSVAGGLTDTQYF. The CDR3, as DNA: TGTGCCAGCAGCGTAGCGGGGGGTCTCACAGATACGCAGTATTTT.

The chain employs TRBV7-3 and TRBJ2-3, with TRBD2 matching 7 bases. With 1 base clipped from V and 5 bases from J, the junction kept 6 bases outside the gene matches. The germline V gene has CDR1 SGHTA and CDR2 FQGTGA. The CDR3 consists of 15 residues. The DNA for the CDR3 is TGTGCCAGCAGCTTAAGGGGCAGGGAGGGAGATACGCAGTATTTT. Amino acid sequence: CASSLRGREGDTQYF.

V gene TRBV11-3 combines with J gene TRBJ2-1; 13 nucleotides line up with TRBD2. In germline, CDR1 is SGHNT, CDR2 YENEEA. The CDR3 sequence is 17 residues long. V shed 5 bases and J 1 base; nucleotides not matched to a gene: 5. CDR3: CASSPRTSGGSYNEQFF. The CDR3 DNA follows: TGTGCCAGCAGCCCGAGGACTAGCGGGGGATCCTACAATGAGCAGTTCTTC.

The table lists this clone with a few counts. This chain joins TRBV19 and TRBJ1-4, with D possibly matching TRBD1 (5 bases). Germline assignment: CDR1 LNHDA and CDR2 SQIVND (reference sequence). The CDR3 is 15 amino acids. Between the trimmed V and J ends, which lost 4 bases and 0 bases, there was a span of 9 bases. The CDR3 is CASSTGTATNEKLFF. The CDR3 nucleotides are TGTGCCAGTAGTACGGGGACTGCAACTAATGAAAAACTGTTTTTT.

The chain employs TRBV11-2 and TRBJ2-4; tentative D call: TRBD1 (6 bases). Germline-derived CDR1 and CDR2 are SGHAT and FQNNGV. Trimming took 6 bases from V and 1 from J, leaving 13 bases between them. This CDR3 is 15 amino acids long. CDR3 nucleotides: TGTGCCAGCAGGCCAACCCAGGGGGCCAAAAACATTCAGTACTTC. Translating it yields CASRPTQGAKNIQYF.

This chain uses TRBV29-1 with TRBJ2-1; D may be TRBD1 (7 bases). Germline values: CDR1 SQVTM, CDR2 ANQGSEA. The length of the CDR3 is 13 residues. V lost 8 bases and J 9 bases, leaving 20 bases between the germline ends. CDR3: CSTTKTGRIEQFF. In DNA form, the CDR3 reads TGCAGCACAACGAAGACAGGGAGGATTGAGCAGTTCTTC.

J is TRBJ1-2 and V is TRBV27, with D maybe TRBD1 (5 bases). Germline CDR1 and CDR2: MNHEY and SMNVEV (reference sequence). Trimming left V 5 bases short and J 4 bases short, with 11 bases between. The CDR3 has 13 residues. CDR3 in DNA: TGTGCCAGCAGTGGGGCGTCGGTCTATGGCTACACCTTC. Amino acid sequence: CASSGASVYGYTF.

The CDR3 bases are TGTGCCAGCAGTTCCCGGACTAGCGGGGGACCTTTGGATGAGCAGTTCTTC. As protein: CASSSRTSGGPLDEQFF. The V gene is TRBV6-2 or TRBV6-3, the J gene TRBJ2-1; TRBD2 agrees at 13 bases. Germline V gives CDR1 MNHEY, CDR2 SVGEGT. The CDR3 runs 17 residues. With 4 bases clipped from V and 8 bases from J, the junction kept 11 bases outside the gene matches.

The chain uses TRBV30 and TRBJ2-5, with 8 bases fitting TRBD2. Trimming removed 1 base from V and 10 bases from J; junction bases left unmatched: 8. Germline V gene sequence: CDR1 GTSNPN, CDR2 SVGIG (reference sequence). This CDR3 contains 13 residues. The CDR3 nucleotides are TGTGCCTGGAGTGCCTTAGCGGGGACATTCCAGTACTTC. This gives the protein CAWSALAGTFQYF.

This clone occurred once. The chain combines TRBV7-9 with TRBJ1-6; D might be TRBD1 (6 bases). V was clipped by 5 bases and J by 10 bases, with 21 bases between them. CDR3 length: 16 amino acids. In germline, CDR1 is SEHNR, CDR2 FQNEAQ (reference sequence). The CDR3 reads CASSQGVIGGNSPLHF. The DNA of the CDR3 is TGTGCCAGCAGCCAAGGGGTCATAGGGGGAAACTCACCCCTCCACTTT. The whole variable domain, filled in from reference TRBV7-9 and TRBJ1-6, reads DTGVSQNPRHKITKRGQNVTFRCDPISEHNRLYWYRQTLGQGPEFLTYFQNEAQLEKSRLLSDRFSAERPKGSFSTLEIQRTEQGDSAMYLCASSQGVIGGNSPLHFGNGTRLTVT.

The chain couples TRBV4-2 to TRBJ2-5; TRBD2 aligns across 8 bases. This CDR3 region has 15 residues. The germline V gene encodes CDR1 LGHNA and CDR2 YNFKEQ. The V segment lost 4 bases and the J segment 3 bases; nucleotides outside the gene matches: 7. CDR3 DNA: TGTGCCAGCAGCCGTAGCTACGGGGGGGAAGAGACCCAGTACTTC. Translated: CASSRSYGGEETQYF.

The genes are TRBV4-2 and TRBJ2-7; TRBD1 matches at 9 bases. The CDR3 spans 15 residues. The germline V gene has CDR1 LGHNA and CDR2 YNFKEQ. Trimming took 0 bases from V and 1 from J; bases not matched to a gene: 1. In nucleotides, the CDR3 is TGTGCCAGCAGCCAAGAACAGGGGGCGTCCTACGAGCAGTACTTC. This encodes CASSQEQGASYEQYF.

In its sample, this clone was seen once. The CDR3 DNA reads as TGCGCCAGCAGCCAAGTAGCCGGGGGGAATGAGCAGTTCTTC. Protein sequence: CASSQVAGGNEQFF. The V call is TRBV4-3, the J call TRBJ2-1; 7 nucleotides agree with TRBD2. The germline V gene has CDR1 LGHNA and CDR2 YSLEER. The V and J ends lost 1 base and 7 bases, in that order; junction bases with no gene match: 4. CDR3 length: 14 amino acids.

Turning to this clone: A much larger clone lies a single base off, so this may be a read error. The V and J genes are TRBV11-3 and TRBJ2-3; D may be TRBD2 (6 bases). The germline gives CDR1 SGHNT, CDR2 YENEEA. CDR3 length: 14 residues. V gave up 1 base and J gave up 2 bases, with 7 bases separating them. This chain's CDR3 is CASSLAGATDTQYF. CDR3 nucleotides: TGTGCCAGCAGCTTAGCGGGAGCCACAGATACGCAGTATTTT.

A few counts support this clone. The CDR3 DNA reads as TGTGCCAGCAGCTTAGAACTCCGAACCTCCTACGAGCAGTACTTC. Its translation: CASSLELRTSYEQYF. The rearrangement links TRBV7-2 to TRBJ2-7; D gene ambiguous. Germline CDR1 SGHTA, CDR2 FQGNSA. The CDR3 has 15 amino acids. Trimming left V 1 base short and J 0 bases short, with 10 bases between. Variable domain in full (rest from reference TRBV7-2 and TRBJ2-7): GAGVSQSPSNKVTEKGKDVELRCDPISGHTALYWYRQSLGQGLEFLIYFQGNSAPDKSGLPSDRFSAERTGGSVSTLTIQRTQQEDSAVYLCASSLELRTSYEQYFGPGTRLTVT.

This clone was recorded only once. The rearrangement joins TRBV28 to TRBJ1-2; D gene ambiguous. Germline V CDR1 and CDR2: MDHEN, SYDVKM. The CDR3 loop spans 15 amino acids. V lost 8 bases and J 1 base, leaving 17 bases between the germline ends. Written as DNA, the CDR3 is TGTGCCAGCTATTCATTAGCCGGGGATAACTATGGCTACACCTTC. It is translated as CASYSLAGDNYGYTF.

V is TRBV28 and J is TRBJ2-2; D is possibly TRBD1 (6 bases). Germline V gene data show CDR1 as MDHEN and CDR2 as SYDVKM. The CDR3 runs to 15 residues. The germline V and J ends were trimmed by 0 bases and 2 bases, with 7 bases remaining between them. The DNA for the CDR3 is TGTGCCAGCAGTTTATGGGGGGCAAACACCGGGGAGCTGTTTTTT. Protein: CASSLWGANTGELFF.

The V and J genes are TRBV6-2 or TRBV6-3 and TRBJ2-3; a weak D match, TRBD2 (5 bases). CDR3 length equals 14 residues. V lost 6 bases and J lost 1, with 11 bases in between. The V gene's germline CDR1 is MNHEY and CDR2 SVGEGT. CDR3 DNA: TGTGCCAGCAGCAGCCCGCGGGGCACAGATACGCAGTATTTT. Protein product: CASSSPRGTDTQYF.

This rearrangement joins TRBV28 to TRBJ1-2; possibly TRBD1 for D (6 bases). The V gene's germline CDR1 is MDHEN and CDR2 SYDVKM. V was clipped by 6 bases and J by 6 bases, with 14 bases between them. This CDR3 has 13 residues. The CDR3 protein is CASRQTGSHGYTF. The CDR3 bases are TGTGCCAGCAGACAAACAGGGTCTCATGGCTACACCTTC.